This T cell receptor beta chain was sequenced in a study of T cell responses to AZD1222 COVID-19 vaccine. On the study more broadly: Second-dose groups at about 4 or about 12 weeks were pooled.

Study-level points and caveats: Most donors were white British, females outnumbered males, and clonal diversity was possibly underestimated. Just a handful of AZD1222 recipients tested seropositive at baseline.

TCRdb keeps only in-frame clones here, not all; method: immunoSEQ multiplex PCR. The data hold 90,000 to 130,000 clones, with around 82% observed a single time. V was pared by 5 bases and J by 5 bases, with 8 bases of the junction left unmatched. Germline CDR1 and CDR2: SGHAT and FQDESV (reference sequence). The CDR3 is made up of 14 amino acids. With regard to this clone: What it binds is unknown.

This clonotype was sampled from an adult in good health. Sequencing was performed on peripheral blood, taken on day 0 of AZD1222 vaccination. This sequence joins TRBV11-1 and TRBJ1-1; 7 bases are shared with TRBD1. In nucleotides, the CDR3 is TGTGCCAGCAGCAGAAACAGGGGAGGGACTGAAGCTTTCTTT. Its protein product is CASSRNRGGTEAFF. The variable domain in full, completed from reference TRBV11-1 and TRBJ1-1, reads EAEVAQSPRYKITEKSQAVAFWCDPISGHATLYWYRQILGQGPELLVQFQDESVVDDSQLPKDRFSAERLKGVDSTLKIQPAELGDSAMYLCASSRNRGGTEAFFGQGTRLTVV.